This T cell receptor beta chain was sequenced during a study of T cells in Graves' hyperthyroidism and ophthalmopathy. Study background: Peripheral blood sampling occurred at initial diagnosis, before any treatment. Regarding the study as a whole: The majority of expanded thyroid clonotypes above 0.001 also appeared in blood.

This clonotype was detected a few times. Its antigen is unidentified. Using RNA transcripts as the source, TCR beta CDR3 regions were amplified. When the TCR CDR3 underwent first-round RT-PCR, the HTBI primer set was used. Each CDR3 protein is one row after TCRdb ran MiXCR on the multiplex PCR reads. The table includes around 380,000 distinct CDR3 sequences, about 14% detected once. Uncontrolled infection, other autoimmune disease, pregnancy or lactation excluded patients. Each diagnosis was grounded in clinical symptoms, serum thyroxine and TRAb, thyroid ultrasound, and orbital computed tomography. The germline gives CDR1 SGHTA, CDR2 FQGNSA. V lost 1 base, J lost 7 bases, and 20 bases lay in between. The CDR3 consists of 18 residues.

The chain carries TRBV7-2 and TRBJ1-6; perhaps TRBD1 as D (6 bases). This receptor was identified in a man aged 25-45 years with Graves' hyperthyroidism that later progressed to Graves' ophthalmopathy. Sample: blood. The CDR3 coding sequence is TGTGCCAGCAGCTTAGTCTTTGGGGGCCAAGAAGGGAATTCACCCCTCCACTTT. Amino acids: CASSLVFGGQEGNSPLHF.